This TCR beta chain was profiled in a study of shared clonotypes between healthy human individuals. Study-level results: Represented diversity, genetic and exposure-history alike, was limited by few donors.

Once extracted for a subset, genomic DNA was divided evenly among several immunoSEQ plates. TCRdb keeps only in-frame clones here, not all; method: immunoSEQ multiplex PCR. Among about 2.3 million clones listed, approximately 95% were seen once. About this clone itself: What it binds is unknown.

V shed 4 bases and J 8 bases; nucleotides not matched to a gene: 5. Germline CDR1 is SGHRS and CDR2 is YFSETQ. There are 13 residues in the CDR3. The sample taken for sequencing was naive CD4+ T cells from PBMCs. As for subset: CD45RA+ positively selected. The rearrangement uses TRBV5-1 and TRBJ1-4; 7 bases line up with TRBD1. The TCR originated in a man aged 18 to 29 in good health. Some clones in this sample may be carry-over from other donors' samples. CDR3 sequence: CASSRGTAEKLFF. The DNA for the CDR3 is TGCGCCAGCAGCAGGGGGACAGCCGAAAAACTGTTTTTT.